The 26 T cell receptor beta chains below come from one sample, sequenced in a study of T cell responses to AZD1222 COVID-19 vaccine. Assay: immunoSEQ multiplex PCR; the TCRdb copy retains only in-frame clones and omits some. Of about 130,000 clones in the sample, approximately 83% were seen once. The material was peripheral blood, obtained on day 0 of AZD1222 vaccination. The receptor set was obtained from an adult in good health.

This clone has just one count. This chain links TRBV15 with TRBJ1-2; 9 nucleotides align to TRBD1. Germline CDR1 and CDR2: LNHNV and YYDKDF (reference sequence). V was pared by 0 bases and J by 5 bases, with 4 bases of the junction left unmatched. This CDR3 is 15 amino acids long. The CDR3: CATSREPGQGYGYTF. CDR3 in DNA: TGTGCCACCAGCAGAGAACCGGGACAGGGTTATGGCTACACCTTC.

V is TRBV15 and J is TRBJ2-1; TRBD1 is a possible D gene (5 bases). The ends were cut back, 0 bases at V and 8 bases at J, with 20 bases in the middle. The germline CDR1 and CDR2 sequences are LNHNV and YYDKDF (reference sequence). The length of the CDR3 is 17 residues. CDR3 region: CATSRDSRQGFYYEQFF. DNA of the CDR3: TGTGCCACCAGCAGAGATTCGCGGCAGGGATTTTATTATGAGCAGTTCTTC. Combining the CDR3 with reference TRBV15 and TRBJ2-1 gives the whole variable domain DAMVIQNPRYQVTQFGKPVTLSCSQTLNHNVMYWYQQKSSQAPKLLFHYYDKDFNNEADTPDNFQSRRPNTSFCFLDIRSPGLGDTAMYLCATSRDSRQGFYYEQFFGPGTRLTVL.

The chain employs TRBV9 and TRBJ2-5; TRBD1 is a possible D gene (6 bases). CDR1 SGDLS and CDR2 YYNGEE come from the germline V gene. The CDR3 is 14 amino acids. Trimming removed 3 bases from V and 2 bases from J, with 11 bases in between. The CDR3, as DNA: TGTGCCAGCAGCGCGGTAGGGGGTCAAGAGACCCAGTACTTC. This sequence encodes CASSAVGGQETQYF.

V gene TRBV6-5 combines with J gene TRBJ2-7, with 9 bases lining up with TRBD1. This CDR3 has 15 amino acids. Germline trimming cut 5 bases from V and 1 base from J; bases unmatched to any gene: 6. Germline V gene sequence: CDR1 MNHEY, CDR2 SVGAGI. The CDR3 loop reads CASSKPGQGSYEQYF. The CDR3, as DNA: TGTGCCAGCAGTAAGCCGGGACAGGGTTCCTACGAGCAGTACTTC.

The chain carries TRBV18 and TRBJ2-7; a weak D match, TRBD2 (6 bases). CDR1 is KGHSH, CDR2 LQKENI, per germline. Between the trimmed V and J ends, which lost 2 bases and 1 base, there was a span of 12 bases. The CDR3 loop spans 15 amino acids. For the CDR3, the DNA is TGTGCCAGCTCACCAGGGACGGGAGAGTCCTACGAGCAGTACTTC. Its protein is CASSPGTGESYEQYF.

This rearrangement joins TRBV11-2 to TRBJ2-3; D not certain. The CDR3 totals 13 residues. Trimming removed 3 bases from V and 1 base from J, with 5 bases in between. Germline CDR1 is SGHAT and CDR2 is FQNNGV. CDR3 in DNA: TGTGCCAGCAGCTTTACAGGCACAGATACGCAGTATTTT. Its protein product is CASSFTGTDTQYF.

This chain joins TRBV3-1 (or the pseudogene TRBV3-2) and TRBJ1-1; D is possibly TRBD1 (5 bases). This CDR3 comprises 13 residues. Germline CDR1 and CDR2: LGHDT and YNNKEL (reference sequence). V shed 4 bases and J shed 7 bases, with 13 bases lying between them. The CDR3, as DNA: TGTGCCAGCAGCCCCAGGGATTTCGGTGAAGCTTTCTTT. It codes for CASSPRDFGEAFF.

This CDR3 reads CASSGQGATNEKLFF. CDR3 coding DNA: TGTGCCAGTAGTGGACAGGGGGCAACTAATGAAAAACTGTTTTTT. V is TRBV19 and J is TRBJ1-4; 10 nucleotides agree with TRBD1. CDR1 and CDR2 (germline): LNHDA, SQIVND (reference sequence). This CDR3 is built from 15 residues. Trimming cost V 5 bases and J 0 bases; bases outside gene matches: 0.

This rearrangement joins TRBV24-1 to TRBJ2-2, with D tentatively TRBD1 or TRBD2 (5 bases each). CDR3 length: 14 amino acids. Germline lookup yields CDR1 KGHDR and CDR2 SFDVKD. V was trimmed by 6 bases and J by 6 bases, leaving 13 bases between them. CDR3 DNA sequence: TGTGCCACCAGTCGAGGGGAAAGTTCCGGGGAGCTGTTTTTT. This translates into CATSRGESSGELFF.

This chain joins TRBV2 and TRBJ2-5; maybe TRBD1 (6 bases). The V gene's germline CDR1 is SNHLY and CDR2 FYNNEI. The CDR3 is 15 residues long. V was clipped by 2 bases and J by 7 bases, with 17 bases between them. CDR3 region: CASSERGSTGGTQYF. The DNA of the CDR3 is TGTGCCAGCAGTGAAAGGGGGTCAACCGGCGGGACCCAGTACTTC.

The chain couples TRBV3-1 (or the pseudogene TRBV3-2) to TRBJ2-3; 7 bases are shared with TRBD2. Trimming removed 4 bases from V and 6 bases from J; junction bases left unmatched: 7. The CDR3 contains 14 residues. Per the germline V gene, CDR1 is LGHDT and CDR2 is YNNKEL (reference sequence). The CDR3 protein is CASSRGLHGDTQYF. CDR3 nucleotides: TGTGCCAGCAGCCGGGGACTACATGGGGATACGCAGTATTTT.

This chain links TRBV27 with TRBJ2-1; TRBD2 aligns across 8 bases. J was trimmed by 5 bases and V by 1 base; bases with no gene match: 13. This CDR3 has 18 residues. The germline gives CDR1 MNHEY, CDR2 SMNVEV (reference sequence). The CDR3 DNA reads TGTGCCAGCAGTTTATTAGGGGCGGGGGGCTACGCTCACAATGAGCAGTTCTTC. This gives the protein CASSLLGAGGYAHNEQFF.

The CDR3 loop reads CASSLQGARDTQYF. The CDR3, as DNA: TGTGCCAGCAGCTTACAGGGGGCAAGAGATACGCAGTATTTT. V is TRBV7-3 and J is TRBJ2-3; 8 bases are a match to TRBD1. The CDR3 totals 14 residues. V lost 2 bases to trimming and J lost 5 bases; unmatched junction nucleotides: 3. Germline V gives CDR1 SGHTA, CDR2 FQGTGA.

J is TRBJ1-2 and V is TRBV7-3, with a tentative D call TRBD1 (5 bases). There are 16 residues in the CDR3. V was trimmed by 1 base and J by 3 bases, leaving 15 bases between them. Germline CDR1 and CDR2: SGHTA and FQGTGA. This CDR3 is CASSLILGGRDYGYTF. CDR3 DNA sequence: TGTGCCAGCAGCTTAATTTTGGGGGGAAGAGACTATGGCTACACCTTC.

This chain joins TRBV10-1 and TRBJ1-2; D not resolved. CDR1 and CDR2 from the germline V gene are WNHNN and SYGVQD (reference sequence). The CDR3 is made up of 13 amino acids. V was shortened by 4 bases and J by 3 bases, with 9 bases between the two germline ends. The CDR3 protein is CASSAEQYYGYTF. The CDR3 bases are TGCGCCAGCAGTGCAGAACAGTACTATGGCTACACCTTC.

This clone has a handful of counts. The chain links TRBV20-1 to TRBJ1-2; D unresolved. Trimming removed 1 base from V and 6 bases from J, with 6 bases in between. Per the germline V gene, CDR1 is DFQATT and CDR2 is SNEGSKA (reference sequence). The CDR3 covers 11 residues. The CDR3: CSARGMDGYTF. Written as DNA, the CDR3 is TGCAGTGCTAGAGGAATGGATGGCTACACCTTC.

V usage is TRBV7-2 and J usage is TRBJ2-7; no reliable D call. Germline V CDR1 and CDR2: SGHTA, FQGNSA. The CDR3 consists of 11 residues. Trimming shortened V by 5 bases and J by 3 bases, and 5 bases separated the two germline ends. The CDR3 here is CASSDYYEQYF. The CDR3 DNA reads TGTGCCAGCAGCGATTACTACGAGCAGTACTTC.

The chain is built from TRBV4-2 and TRBJ1-6; D gene ambiguous. V dropped 0 bases and J dropped 10 bases, with 16 bases sitting between them. Germline CDR1 LGHNA, CDR2 YNFKEQ. The CDR3 is 16 residues long. CDR3 region: CASSQDSTRTRSPLHF. DNA of the CDR3: TGTGCCAGCAGCCAAGATTCGACCCGGACGAGGTCACCCCTCCACTTT.

The chain employs TRBV11-2 and TRBJ2-4; D may match TRBD1 or TRBD2 (5 bases each). From germline, CDR1 is SGHAT and CDR2 FQNNGV. The germline V and J ends were trimmed by 3 bases and 4 bases, with 16 bases remaining between them. CDR3 size: 16 residues. CDR3 sequence reads: CASSFPSGRKKNIQYF. The CDR3 DNA is TGTGCCAGCAGCTTTCCCTCGGGGCGGAAGAAAAACATTCAGTACTTC.

The chain is built from TRBV7-8 and TRBJ1-4, with D unclear. The CDR3 has 15 residues. The ends were cut back, 4 bases at V and 4 bases at J, with 13 bases in the middle. CDR1 and CDR2 (germline): SGHVS, FQNEAQ. The CDR3 reads CASSSRIGFNEKLFF. The CDR3 nucleotides read TGTGCCAGCAGCTCCCGCATAGGGTTTAATGAAAAACTGTTTTTT.

V gene TRBV9 combines with J gene TRBJ2-7; D is ambiguous. The CDR3 length is 15 residues. Germline CDR1 and CDR2: SGDLS and YYNGEE. Deletions cut 3 bases from V and 0 bases from J, with 13 bases between. CDR3 in amino acids: CASSDLGYYSYEQYF. The CDR3 DNA sequence: TGTGCCAGCAGCGACCTAGGATATTACTCCTACGAGCAGTACTTC.

The genes are TRBV9 and TRBJ1-1; the D gene is possibly TRBD1 (5 bases). The CDR3 sequence is 15 residues long. V was clipped by 3 bases and J by 0 bases, with 12 bases between them. From germline, CDR1 is SGDLS and CDR2 YYNGEE. CDR3 DNA: TGTGCCAGCAGCGGACGGGGGGGACTGAACACTGAAGCTTTCTTT. It codes for CASSGRGGLNTEAFF.

The chain links TRBV27 to TRBJ1-1, with D uncertain. Germline V gene sequence: CDR1 MNHEY, CDR2 SMNVEV (reference sequence). V lost 3 bases to trimming and J lost 1 base, with 9 bases between them. CDR3 length equals 14 residues. DNA of the CDR3: TGTGCCAGCAGTTTGTCGGCCCGGAACACTGAAGCTTTCTTT. Amino acid sequence: CASSLSARNTEAFF.

The chain employs TRBV12-5 and TRBJ1-2; 7 bases map to TRBD1. Germline V lookup: CDR1 LGHNT, CDR2 FRNRAP. The CDR3 totals 15 residues. V was clipped by 6 bases and J by 4 bases; unmatched bases: 11. As DNA, the CDR3 is TGTGCTAGTGGGGGGGTCAACCGGGACAGCTATGGCTACACCTTC. Translating it yields CASGGVNRDSYGYTF.

This chain joins TRBV4-2 and TRBJ2-5; 10 bases fit TRBD1. CDR1 and CDR2 from the germline V gene are LGHNA and YNFKEQ. The CDR3 sequence is 18 residues long. J gave up 7 bases and V 1 base, and 15 bases lay outside the gene matches. The CDR3 DNA sequence: TGTGCCAGCAGCCAAGCCTCGAGGGGGACAGGGGCCGCGGGGACCCAGTACTTC. Translating it yields CASSQASRGTGAAGTQYF.

The V and J genes are TRBV6-2 or TRBV6-3 and TRBJ2-5; unclear D gene. The CDR3 is made up of 14 amino acids. Germline loops: CDR1 MNHEY, CDR2 SVGEGT. Trimming left V 6 bases short and J 0 bases short, with 11 bases between. CDR3: CASSSLGYQETQYF. The CDR3 nucleotides read TGTGCCAGCAGCTCCCTGGGGTACCAAGAGACCCAGTACTTC.